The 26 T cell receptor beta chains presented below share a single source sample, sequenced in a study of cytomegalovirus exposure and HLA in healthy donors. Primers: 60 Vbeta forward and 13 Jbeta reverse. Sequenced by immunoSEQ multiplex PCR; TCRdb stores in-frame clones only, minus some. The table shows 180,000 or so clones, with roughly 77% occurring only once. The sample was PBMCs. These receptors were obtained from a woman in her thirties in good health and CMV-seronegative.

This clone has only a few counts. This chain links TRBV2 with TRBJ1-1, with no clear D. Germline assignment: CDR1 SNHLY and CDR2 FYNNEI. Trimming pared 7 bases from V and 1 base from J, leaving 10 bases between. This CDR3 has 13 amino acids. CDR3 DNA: TGTGCCAGCATGAGGGAGGGGAACACTGAAGCTTTCTTT. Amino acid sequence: CASMREGNTEAFF.

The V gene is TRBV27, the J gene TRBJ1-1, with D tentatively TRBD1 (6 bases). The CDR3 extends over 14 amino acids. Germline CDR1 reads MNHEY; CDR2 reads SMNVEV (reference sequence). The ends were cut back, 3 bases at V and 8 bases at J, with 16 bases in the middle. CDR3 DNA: TGTGCCAGCAGTTTTACAGGGACCTCATCCGAAGCTTTCTTT. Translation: CASSFTGTSSEAFF.

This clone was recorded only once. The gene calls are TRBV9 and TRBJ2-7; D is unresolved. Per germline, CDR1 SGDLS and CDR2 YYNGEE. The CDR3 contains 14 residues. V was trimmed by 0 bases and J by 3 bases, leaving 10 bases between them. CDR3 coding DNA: TGTGCCAGCAGCGTAGCTTCTGAGAGCTACGAGCAGTACTTC. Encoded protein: CASSVASESYEQYF.

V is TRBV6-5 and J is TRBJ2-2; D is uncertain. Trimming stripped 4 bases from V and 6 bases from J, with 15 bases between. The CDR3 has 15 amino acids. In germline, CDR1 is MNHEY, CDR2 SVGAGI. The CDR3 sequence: CASSSLAGMAGELFF. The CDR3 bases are TGTGCCAGCAGTTCTTTGGCAGGAATGGCCGGGGAGCTGTTTTTT.

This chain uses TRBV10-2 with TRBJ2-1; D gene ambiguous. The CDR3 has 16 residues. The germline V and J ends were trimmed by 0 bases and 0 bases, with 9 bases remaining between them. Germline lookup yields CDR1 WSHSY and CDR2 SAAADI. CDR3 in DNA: TGCGCCAGCAGTGAGTCGCGGCAAATCTCCTACAATGAGCAGTTCTTC. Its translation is CASSESRQISYNEQFF.

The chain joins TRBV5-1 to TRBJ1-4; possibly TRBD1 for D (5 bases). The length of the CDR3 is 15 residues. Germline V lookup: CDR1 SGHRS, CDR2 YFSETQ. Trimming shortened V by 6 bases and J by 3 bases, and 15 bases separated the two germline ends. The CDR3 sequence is CASTIRRGPNEKLFF. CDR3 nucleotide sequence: TGCGCCAGCACCATCCGGAGGGGTCCTAATGAAAAACTGTTTTTT.

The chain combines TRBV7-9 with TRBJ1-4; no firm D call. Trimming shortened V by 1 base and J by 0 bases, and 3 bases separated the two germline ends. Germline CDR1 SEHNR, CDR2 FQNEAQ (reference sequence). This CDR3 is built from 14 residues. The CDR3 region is CASSLVSTNEKLFF. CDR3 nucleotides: TGTGCCAGCAGCTTAGTCTCAACTAATGAAAAACTGTTTTTT.

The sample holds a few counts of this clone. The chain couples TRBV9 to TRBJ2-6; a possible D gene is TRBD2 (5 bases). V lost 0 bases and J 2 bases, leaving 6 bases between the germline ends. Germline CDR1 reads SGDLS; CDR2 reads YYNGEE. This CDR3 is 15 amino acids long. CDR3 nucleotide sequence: TGTGCCAGCAGCGTAGTGAGGGCTGGGGCCAACGTCCTGACTTTC. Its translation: CASSVVRAGANVLTF. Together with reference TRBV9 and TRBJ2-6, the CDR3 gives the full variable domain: DSGVTQTPKHLITATGQRVTLRCSPRSGDLSVYWYQQSLDQGLQFLIQYYNGEERAKGNILERFSAQQFPDLHSELNLSSLELGDSALYFCASSVVRAGANVLTFGAGSRLTVL.

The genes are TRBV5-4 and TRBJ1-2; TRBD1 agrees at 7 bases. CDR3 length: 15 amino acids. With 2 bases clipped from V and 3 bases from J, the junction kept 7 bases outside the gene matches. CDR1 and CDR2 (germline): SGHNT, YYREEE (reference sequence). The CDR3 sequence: CASSLGGSTYYGYTF. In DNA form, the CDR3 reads TGTGCCAGCAGCTTAGGGGGCTCTACTTACTATGGCTACACCTTC. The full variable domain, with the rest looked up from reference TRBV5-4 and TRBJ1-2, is ETGVTQSPTHLIKTRGQQVTLRCSSQSGHNTVSWYQQALGQGPQFIFQYYREEENGRGNFPPRFSGLQFPNYSSELNVNALELDDSALYLCASSLGGSTYYGYTFGSGTRLTVV.

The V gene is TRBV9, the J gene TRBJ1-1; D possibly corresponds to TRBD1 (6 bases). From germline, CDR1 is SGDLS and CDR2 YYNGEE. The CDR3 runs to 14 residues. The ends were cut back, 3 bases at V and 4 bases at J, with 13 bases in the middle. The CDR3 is CASSGTVHATEAFF. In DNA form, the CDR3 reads TGTGCCAGCAGCGGGACAGTGCACGCCACTGAAGCTTTCTTT.

The CDR3 nucleotides are TGCAGCGTTCCGGGACAGGGATCCTACGAGCAGTACTTC. Protein product: CSVPGQGSYEQYF. The chain is built from TRBV29-1 and TRBJ2-7; 9 bases are shared with TRBD1. The CDR3 covers 13 residues. Trimming cost V 5 bases and J 1 base; bases outside gene matches: 3. Germline V CDR1 and CDR2: SQVTM, ANQGSEA.

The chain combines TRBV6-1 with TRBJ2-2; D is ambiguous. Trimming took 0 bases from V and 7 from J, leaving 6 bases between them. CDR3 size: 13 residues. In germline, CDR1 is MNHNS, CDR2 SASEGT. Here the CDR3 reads CASSEALGGELFF. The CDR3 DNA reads TGTGCCAGCAGTGAAGCACTCGGCGGGGAGCTGTTTTTT.

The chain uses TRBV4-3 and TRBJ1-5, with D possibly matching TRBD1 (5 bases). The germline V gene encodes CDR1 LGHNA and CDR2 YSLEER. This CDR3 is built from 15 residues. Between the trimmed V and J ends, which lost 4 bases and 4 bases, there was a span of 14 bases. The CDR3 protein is CASSRGRVGNQPQHF. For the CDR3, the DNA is TGCGCCAGCAGCCGGGGCCGGGTGGGGAATCAGCCCCAGCATTTT.

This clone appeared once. CDR3 residues: CASSLLAGAETQYF. The DNA for the CDR3 is TGTGCCAGCAGCTTATTGGCAGGGGCAGAGACCCAGTACTTC. The rearrangement links TRBV7-7 to TRBJ2-5; perhaps TRBD1 as D (6 bases). The CDR3 has 14 residues. CDR1 is SSHAT, CDR2 FNYEAQ, per germline (reference sequence). The V gene lost 2 bases and the J gene lost 4 bases, with 11 bases spanning the gap.

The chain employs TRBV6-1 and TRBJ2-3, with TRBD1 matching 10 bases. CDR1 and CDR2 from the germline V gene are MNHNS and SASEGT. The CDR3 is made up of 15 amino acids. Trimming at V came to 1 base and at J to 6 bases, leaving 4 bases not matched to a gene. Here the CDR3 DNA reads TGTGCCAGCAGTGAAGGACAGGGGGCATGGGATACGCAGTATTTT. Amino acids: CASSEGQGAWDTQYF.

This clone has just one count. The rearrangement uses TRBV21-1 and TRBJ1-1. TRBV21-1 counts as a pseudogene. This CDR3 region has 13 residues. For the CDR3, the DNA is TGTGCCAGCAGCAAACTAGTGAACACTGAAGCTTTCTTT. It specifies CASSKLVNTEAFF.

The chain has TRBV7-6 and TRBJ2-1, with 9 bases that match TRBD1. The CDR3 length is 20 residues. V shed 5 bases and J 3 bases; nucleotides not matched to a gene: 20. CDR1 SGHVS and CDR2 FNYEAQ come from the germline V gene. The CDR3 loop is CASSPFSGQGPPGVYNEQFF. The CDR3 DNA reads TGTGCCAGCAGCCCTTTCTCGGGACAGGGTCCCCCTGGGGTCTACAATGAGCAGTTCTTC.

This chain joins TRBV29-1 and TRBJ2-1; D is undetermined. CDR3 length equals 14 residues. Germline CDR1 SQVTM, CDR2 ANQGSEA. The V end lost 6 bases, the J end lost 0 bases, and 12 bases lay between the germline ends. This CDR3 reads CSVYLSSSYNEQFF. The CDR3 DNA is TGCAGCGTATATCTTAGTAGCTCCTACAATGAGCAGTTCTTC.

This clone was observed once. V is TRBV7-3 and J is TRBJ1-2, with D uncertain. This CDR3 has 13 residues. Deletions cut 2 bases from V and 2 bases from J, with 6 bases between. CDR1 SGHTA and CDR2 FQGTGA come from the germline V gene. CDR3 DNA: TGTGCCAGCAGCTTATGGCTGAACTATGGCTACACCTTC. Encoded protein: CASSLWLNYGYTF.

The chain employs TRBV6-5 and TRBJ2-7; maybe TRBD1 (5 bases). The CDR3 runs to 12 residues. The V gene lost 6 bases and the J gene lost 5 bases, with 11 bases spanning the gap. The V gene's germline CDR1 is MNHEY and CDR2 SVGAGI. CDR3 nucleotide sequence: TGTGCCAGCAGCCAAGGGGTGGACGAGCAGTACTTC. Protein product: CASSQGVDEQYF.

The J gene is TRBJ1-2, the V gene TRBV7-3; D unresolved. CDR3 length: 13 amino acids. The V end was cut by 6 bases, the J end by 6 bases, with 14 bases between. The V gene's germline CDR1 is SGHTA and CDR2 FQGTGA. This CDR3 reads CASRRATEDGYTF. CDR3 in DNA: TGTGCCAGCAGGAGGGCGACTGAGGATGGCTACACCTTC.

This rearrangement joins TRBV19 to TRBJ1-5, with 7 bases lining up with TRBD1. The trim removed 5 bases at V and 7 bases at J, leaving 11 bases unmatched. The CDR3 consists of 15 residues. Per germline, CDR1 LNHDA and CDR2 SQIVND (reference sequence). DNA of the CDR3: TGTGCCAGTAGTGTATCAACAGGGGCGGGCCAGCCCCAGCATTTT. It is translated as CASSVSTGAGQPQHF.

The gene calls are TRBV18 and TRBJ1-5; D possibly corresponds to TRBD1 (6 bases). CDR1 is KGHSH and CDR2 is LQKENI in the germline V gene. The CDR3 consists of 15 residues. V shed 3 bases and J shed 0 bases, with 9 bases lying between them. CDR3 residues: CASSPTGLSNQPQHF. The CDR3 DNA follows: TGTGCCAGCTCACCGACAGGACTTAGCAATCAGCCCCAGCATTTT.

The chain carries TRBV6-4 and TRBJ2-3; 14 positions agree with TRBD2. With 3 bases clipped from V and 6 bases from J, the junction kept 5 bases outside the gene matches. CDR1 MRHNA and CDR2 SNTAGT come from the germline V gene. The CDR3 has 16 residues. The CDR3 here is CASSDGTSGGGDTQYF. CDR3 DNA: TGTGCCAGCAGTGATGGGACTAGCGGGGGCGGGGATACGCAGTATTTT.

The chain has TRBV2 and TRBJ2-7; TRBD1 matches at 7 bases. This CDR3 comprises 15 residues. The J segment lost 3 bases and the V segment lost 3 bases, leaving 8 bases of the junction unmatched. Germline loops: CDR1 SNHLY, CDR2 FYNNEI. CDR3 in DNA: TGTGCCAGCAGTGAGTGGGGACAGTCAGACTACGAGCAGTACTTC. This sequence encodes CASSEWGQSDYEQYF.

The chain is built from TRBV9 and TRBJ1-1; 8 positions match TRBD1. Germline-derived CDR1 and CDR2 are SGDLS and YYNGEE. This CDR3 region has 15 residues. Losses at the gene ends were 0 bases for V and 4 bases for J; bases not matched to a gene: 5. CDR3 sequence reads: CASSVAARGLTEAFF. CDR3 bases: TGTGCCAGCAGCGTAGCGGCCAGGGGGCTCACTGAAGCTTTCTTT.